The T cell receptor beta chain described here comes from a study of blood T cell repertoires in COVID-19. Study summary: COVID-19 samples collected from the United States, Italy and Spain covered acute and convalescent phases.

The repertoire was sequenced with immunoSEQ multiplex PCR; TCRdb's copy has only in-frame clones and lacks some. The sample yields approximately 220,000 clones, around 85% seen once. The CDR3 covers 14 residues. Germline CDR1 MGHDK, CDR2 SYGVNS. V was trimmed by 3 bases and J by 4 bases, leaving 12 bases between them. The sample was peripheral blood. The clonotype was recovered from a woman between 45 and 65 years old with acute or convalescent COVID-19. The rearrangement joins TRBV25-1 to TRBJ1-2; D gene ambiguous. CDR3 DNA: TGTGCCAGCAGTGATCCCACAGTCGTCTATGGCTACACCTTC. It is translated as CASSDPTVVYGYTF.